This is a list of T cell receptor beta chains from one sample in a study of blood T cell repertoires in COVID-19. Sequencing used immunoSEQ multiplex PCR; TCRdb keeps in-frame clones, though not all of them. The repertoire holds about 34,000 clones, with approximately 80% as singletons. Material for sequencing was peripheral blood. The receptor source for this set is a man older than 75 with acute or convalescent COVID-19. The CDR3 runs from the conserved cysteine through the conserved F or W. The D gene is left open where the match is weak. Clone size appears in some rows only: once, few, many, or a class for an expanded clone.

clone_size,cdr3_length,v_call,d_call,j_call,cdr3_aa,cdr3_nt
.,15,TRBV18,.,TRBJ1-5,CASSPPGNSNQPQHF,TGTGCCAGCTCACCACCCGGGAATAGCAATCAGCCCCAGCATTTT
.,16,TRBV24-1,TRBD1,TRBJ2-2,CATSGFRDRASGELFF,TGTGCCACCAGTGGTTTCCGGGACAGGGCCTCCGGGGAGCTGTTTTTT
.,11,TRBV7-2,.,TRBJ2-7,CASRSGYEQYF,TGTGCCAGCAGATCAGGCTACGAGCAGTACTTC
.,15,TRBV7-3,.,TRBJ2-6,CASSFQGTGANVLTF,TGTGCCAGCAGCTTCCAGGGGACTGGGGCCAACGTCCTGACTTTC
.,15,TRBV29-1,.,TRBJ2-7,CSVEDPTGRSYEQYF,TGCAGCGTTGAAGACCCGACAGGCAGATCCTACGAGCAGTACTTC
.,14,TRBV5-1,.,TRBJ2-7,CASSLLVKGDEQYF,TGCGCCAGCAGCTTGTTGGTAAAAGGGGACGAGCAGTACTTC
.,15,TRBV7-3,.,TRBJ1-1,CASSLQGTMNTEAFF,TGTGCCAGCAGCTTACAGGGGACCATGAACACTGAAGCTTTCTTT
once,16,TRBV28,TRBD1,TRBJ1-5,CASSLASGTGHQPQHF,TGTGCCAGCAGCTTAGCTTCCGGGACAGGGCATCAGCCCCAGCATTTT
.,13,TRBV18,TRBD2,TRBJ2-7,CASSPSAGAGEYF,TGTGCCAGCTCACCATCCGCCGGGGCGGGAGAGTACTTC
.,15,TRBV11-2,TRBD1,TRBJ2-5,CASSLEGQIQETQYF,TGTGCCAGCAGCTTAGAGGGACAGATCCAAGAGACCCAGTACTTC
.,14,TRBV3-1/TRBV3-2,.,TRBJ1-1,CASSPALSAGEAFF,TGTGCCAGCAGCCCGGCCCTCTCGGCGGGTGAAGCTTTCTTT
.,14,TRBV30,TRBD1,TRBJ2-7,CAWSAWTGAGEQYF,TGTGCCTGGAGTGCCTGGACAGGGGCGGGGGAGCAGTACTTC
.,19,TRBV4-1,TRBD1,TRBJ2-6,CASSQDRQGTYSGANVLTF,TGCGCCAGCAGCCAAGATAGACAGGGTACTTACTCTGGGGCCAACGTCCTGACTTTC
.,17,TRBV4-3,TRBD2,TRBJ2-2,CASSQGGTSGYTGELFF,TGCGCCAGCAGCCAAGGGGGGACTAGCGGGTACACCGGGGAGCTGTTTTTT
.,14,TRBV6-5,.,TRBJ1-5,CASSYGRGSQPQHF,TGTGCCAGCAGTTACGGGAGGGGAAGTCAGCCCCAGCATTTT
.,15,TRBV7-3,.,TRBJ1-4,CASSLTGGAGEKLFF,TGTGCCAGCAGCTTAACGGGAGGGGCCGGAGAAAAACTGTTTTTT
.,14,TRBV4-3,TRBD2,TRBJ2-1,CASGGLAGNNEQFF,TGCGCCAGCGGGGGACTAGCGGGGAACAATGAGCAGTTCTTC
once,16,TRBV15,TRBD1,TRBJ2-3,CATSRDHTGAADTQYF,TGTGCCACCAGCAGAGATCATACAGGGGCGGCAGATACGCAGTATTTT
.,14,TRBV30,.,TRBJ1-1,CAWRKGLTDTEAFF,TGTGCCTGGAGGAAGGGACTCACGGACACTGAAGCTTTCTTT
.,13,TRBV28,.,TRBJ1-2,CASRLPGQAGYTF,TGTGCCAGCAGATTACCGGGACAAGCGGGCTACACCTTC
once,15,TRBV7-2,TRBD2,TRBJ2-1,CASSQGLAGLYEQFF,TGTGCCAGCAGCCAGGGACTAGCGGGACTCTATGAGCAGTTCTTC
.,17,TRBV7-9,TRBD1,TRBJ1-3,CASSLGLDRTSGNTIYF,TGTGCCAGCAGCTTAGGTCTGGACAGGACCTCTGGAAACACCATATATTTT
once,13,TRBV25-1,.,TRBJ1-2,CASSEQGGYGYTF,TGTGCCAGCAGTGAACAGGGCGGCTATGGCTACACCTTC
.,15,TRBV9,TRBD1,TRBJ1-5,CASSAGGNPNQPQHF,TGTGCCAGCAGCGCAGGGGGGAATCCGAATCAGCCCCAGCATTTT
.,14,TRBV5-1,TRBD1,TRBJ2-7,CASSKQGIDGEQYF,TGCGCCAGCAGCAAACAGGGGATCGACGGCGAGCAGTACTTC
few,15,TRBV5-4,.,TRBJ1-5,CASSAGAGSNQPQHF,TGTGCCAGCAGCGCGGGAGCGGGTAGCAATCAGCCCCAGCATTTT
.,12,TRBV9,TRBD1,TRBJ1-2,CASRDRDEGYTF,TGTGCCAGCAGAGACAGGGATGAAGGCTACACCTTC
.,16,TRBV5-1,TRBD1,TRBJ1-5,CASSVEGQNSNQPQHF,TGCGCCAGCAGCGTGGAGGGACAGAATAGCAATCAGCCCCAGCATTTT
.,14,TRBV2,.,TRBJ2-3,CASRGGASTDTQYF,TGTGCCAGCAGGGGGGGGGCTAGCACAGATACGCAGTATTTT
once,15,TRBV24-1,TRBD2,TRBJ2-5,CATSDSTSDQETQYF,TGTGCCACCAGTGATTCCACTAGCGACCAAGAGACCCAGTACTTC
few,15,TRBV27,TRBD2,TRBJ2-3,CASKEAGAGTDTQYF,TGTGCCAGCAAGGAAGCGGGAGCGGGCACAGATACGCAGTATTTT
.,15,TRBV4-3,.,TRBJ2-7,CASSHEREDSYEQYF,TGCGCCAGCAGCCACGAAAGGGAGGACTCCTACGAGCAGTACTTC
.,13,TRBV28,TRBD1,TRBJ1-4,CASRPDRGEKLFF,TGTGCCAGCAGACCCGACAGGGGTGAAAAACTGTTTTTT
.,18,TRBV30,TRBD1,TRBJ2-4,CAWSVRDRGQLAKNIQYF,TGTGCCTGGAGTGTACGGGACAGGGGGCAGCTAGCCAAAAACATTCAGTACTTC
.,16,TRBV5-5,.,TRBJ2-7,CASSARQLASSYEQYF,TGTGCCAGCAGCGCAAGACAGTTAGCCTCCTCCTACGAGCAGTACTTC
few,16,TRBV5-1,TRBD1,TRBJ1-6,CASSLQVSGGNSPLHF,TGCGCCAGCAGCTTGCAAGTATCAGGGGGCAATTCACCCCTCCACTTT
.,12,TRBV27,.,TRBJ2-1,CASSLGGYEQFF,TGTGCCAGCAGTTTAGGGGGGTACGAGCAGTTCTTC
medium-sized,15,TRBV9,TRBD1,TRBJ1-5,CASSGTGGDNQPQHF,TGTGCCAGCAGTGGGACAGGGGGCGACAATCAGCCCCAGCATTTT
.,17,TRBV10-1,.,TRBJ2-1,CASSSGQQTKIYNEQFF,TGCGCCAGCAGTTCGGGACAACAAACCAAAATTTACAATGAGCAGTTCTTC
.,13,TRBV7-6,.,TRBJ2-3,CASSHGGAVTQYF,TGTGCCAGCAGCCATGGGGGGGCTGTTACGCAGTATTTT